Each of the 23 T cell receptor beta chains below was sequenced from the same sample in a study of blood T cell repertoires in COVID-19. Sequencing used immunoSEQ multiplex PCR; TCRdb keeps in-frame clones, though not all of them. The data contain 170,000 or so clones, roughly 87% of them seen just once; the ten biggest clones take up 5.5% to 8.5%. Sequencing was performed on PBMCs or T cells enriched from blood (not recorded which). These receptor sequences come from a woman aged 45-65 years who had recovered from COVID-19.

The chain couples TRBV4-2 to TRBJ1-1, with D tentatively TRBD1 (5 bases). V dropped 0 bases and J dropped 1 base, with 9 bases sitting between them. The germline gives CDR1 LGHNA, CDR2 YNFKEQ. The CDR3 totals 15 residues. CDR3 region: CASSQEVTANTEAFF. DNA of the CDR3: TGTGCCAGCAGCCAAGAAGTGACAGCGAACACTGAAGCTTTCTTT.

The CDR3 here is CASSVQFYEQYF. The CDR3 nucleotides are TGTGCCAGCAGTGTGCAGTTTTACGAGCAGTACTTC. The chain joins TRBV2 to TRBJ2-7; unclear D gene. V was shortened by 4 bases and J by 4 bases, with 8 bases between the two germline ends. CDR1 is SNHLY and CDR2 is FYNNEI in the germline V gene. CDR3 size: 12 residues.

In its sample, this clone was seen once. The gene calls are TRBV7-9 and TRBJ2-7; 10 bases are a match to TRBD1. Per the germline V gene, CDR1 is SEHNR and CDR2 is FQNEAQ (reference sequence). J gave up 5 bases and V 5 bases, and 9 bases lay outside the gene matches. The CDR3 contains 15 residues. CDR3 sequence reads: CASSNRTGGIHEQYF. CDR3 bases: TGTGCCAGCAGCAACCGGACAGGGGGTATCCACGAGCAGTACTTC.

This rearrangement joins TRBV3-1 (or the pseudogene TRBV3-2) to TRBJ1-3, with D tentatively TRBD1 (6 bases). This CDR3 contains 13 residues. The V end was cut by 3 bases, the J end by 9 bases, with 12 bases between. Germline lookup yields CDR1 LGHDT and CDR2 YNNKEL (reference sequence). DNA for the CDR3: TGTGCCAGCAGCCAGGGGGCAGGGGCCACCATATATTTT. The encoded protein is CASSQGAGATIYF.

V gene TRBV5-1 combines with J gene TRBJ1-2; D gene unclear. The CDR3 contains 16 residues. CDR1 and CDR2 (germline): SGHRS, YFSETQ. V dropped 4 bases and J dropped 6 bases, with 22 bases sitting between them. The CDR3 sequence is CASSPDPLSQADGYTF. The CDR3 DNA sequence: TGCGCCAGCAGCCCCGATCCCCTATCACAAGCGGATGGCTACACCTTC.

The chain couples TRBV29-1 to TRBJ1-5; D not resolved. The CDR3 spans 12 residues. V lost 6 bases and J lost 0, with 6 bases in between. Germline CDR1 SQVTM, CDR2 ANQGSEA. CDR3 bases: TGCAGCGTCGAGGATAGCAATCAGCCCCAGCATTTT. The encoded protein is CSVEDSNQPQHF. Combining the CDR3 with reference TRBV29-1 and TRBJ1-5 gives the whole variable domain SAVISQKPSRDICQRGTSLTIQCQVDSQVTMMFWYRQQPGQSLTLIATANQGSEATYESGFVIDKFPISRPNLTFSTLTVSNMSPEDSSIYLCSVEDSNQPQHFGDGTRLSIL.

The V and J genes are TRBV7-2 and TRBJ2-1, with TRBD2 matching over 12 bases. The CDR3 loop spans 17 amino acids. Germline values: CDR1 SGHTA, CDR2 FQGNSA. Germline trimming cut 4 bases from V and 9 bases from J; bases unmatched to any gene: 13. The CDR3, as DNA: TGTGCCAGCAGCTCAAGACTAGCGGGGGACGTAGGCGGTGAGCAGTTCTTC. It codes for CASSSRLAGDVGGEQFF.

The rearrangement links TRBV28 to TRBJ1-2; TRBD1 matches 11 bases. V lost 0 bases to trimming and J lost 6 bases; unmatched junction nucleotides: 18. Per germline, CDR1 MDHEN and CDR2 SYDVKM. The CDR3 spans 20 residues. In nucleotides, the CDR3 is TGTGCCAGCAGTTTATGGAACCGCCGGACAGGGGGCAAGTTTGGGAATGGCTACACCTTC. Protein product: CASSLWNRRTGGKFGNGYTF.

The chain combines TRBV19 with TRBJ2-1, with 7 nucleotides matching TRBD1. The V segment lost 4 bases and the J segment 9 bases; nucleotides outside the gene matches: 15. CDR1 and CDR2 (germline): LNHDA, SQIVND (reference sequence). The CDR3 loop spans 16 amino acids. CDR3 sequence reads: CASSTPGTVKGFEQFF. For the CDR3, the DNA is TGTGCCAGTAGTACTCCCGGGACAGTCAAGGGGTTTGAGCAGTTCTTC.

This chain joins TRBV5-8 and TRBJ1-1; D is unclear. Germline values: CDR1 SGHTS, CDR2 YDEGEE. The V and J ends lost 0 bases and 0 bases respectively, with 6 bases between them. The CDR3 is 14 amino acids. CDR3 residues: CASSLADLNTEAFF. As DNA, the CDR3 is TGTGCCAGCAGCTTGGCCGACTTGAACACTGAAGCTTTCTTT. The full variable domain, its missing parts supplied by reference TRBV5-8 and TRBJ1-1, is EAGVTQSPTHLIKTRGQQATLRCSPISGHTSVYWYQQALGLGLQFLLWYDEGEERNRGNFPPRFSGRQFPNYSSELNVNALELEDSALYLCASSLADLNTEAFFGQGTRLTVV.

The chain carries TRBV7-8 and TRBJ2-1; 10 nucleotides align to TRBD2. Germline V CDR1 and CDR2: SGHVS, FQNEAQ. V shed 1 base, J shed 9 bases, and the junction held 9 bases outside the gene matches. The CDR3 is made up of 16 amino acids. CDR3 region: CASSLGEVSGRSEQFF. CDR3 in DNA: TGTGCCAGCAGCTTAGGAGAGGTTAGCGGGAGGAGTGAGCAGTTCTTC.

This clone showed up just once. V and J are TRBV5-6 and TRBJ1-2, with TRBD1 matching over 7 bases. This CDR3 is built from 16 residues. The trim removed 0 bases at V and 4 bases at J, leaving 9 bases unmatched. The V gene's germline CDR1 is SGHDT and CDR2 YYEEEE. The CDR3 loop reads CASSLAGQGETYGYTF. In DNA, the CDR3 is TGTGCCAGCAGCTTGGCGGGCCAGGGGGAGACCTATGGCTACACCTTC.

This chain connects TRBV2 to TRBJ2-5; 8 bases match TRBD1. J gave up 5 bases and V 2 bases, and 16 bases lay outside the gene matches. This CDR3 is built from 18 residues. CDR1 is SNHLY and CDR2 is FYNNEI in the germline V gene. The CDR3 reads CASSELVARQGRRETQYF. CDR3 sequence (DNA): TGTGCCAGCAGTGAATTGGTGGCCCGACAGGGGCGGCGGGAGACCCAGTACTTC.

V gene TRBV5-4 combines with J gene TRBJ1-1; D gene ambiguous. Germline-derived CDR1 and CDR2 are SGHNT and YYREEE (reference sequence). This CDR3 contains 11 residues. V was trimmed by 4 bases and J by 2 bases, leaving 3 bases between them. The chain's CDR3 is CASSLNTEAFF. CDR3 bases: TGTGCCAGCAGCCTCAACACTGAAGCTTTCTTT.

The rearrangement uses TRBV19 and TRBJ2-1, with TRBD2 identical over 8 bases. The CDR3 is 17 residues long. CDR1 is LNHDA and CDR2 is SQIVND in the germline V gene (reference sequence). J gave up 4 bases and V 3 bases, and 11 bases lay outside the gene matches. The DNA for the CDR3 is TGTGCCAGTAGTATCCTCGTAGCGACTAGCGTTTACAATGAGCAGTTCTTC. The encoded protein is CASSILVATSVYNEQFF.

The chain has TRBV20-1 and TRBJ2-7; 12 nucleotides line up with TRBD2. The CDR3 extends over 14 amino acids. Losses at the gene ends were 3 bases for V and 7 bases for J; bases not matched to a gene: 7. The germline V gene encodes CDR1 DFQATT and CDR2 SNEGSKA (reference sequence). In DNA, the CDR3 is TGCAGTGCTAGTAGGACTAGCGGGATGTTTGAGCAGTACTTC. Translating it yields CSASRTSGMFEQYF.

This chain uses TRBV5-1 with TRBJ2-7; TRBD2 aligns across 10 bases. Germline CDR1 SGHRS, CDR2 YFSETQ. This CDR3 region has 19 residues. V was pared by 4 bases and J by 1 base, with 17 bases of the junction left unmatched. The CDR3 is CASSVQGQSRTSGSYEQYF. The CDR3 region has the DNA TGCGCCAGCAGCGTGCAGGGACAGAGCAGGACTAGCGGTTCCTACGAGCAGTACTTC.

The CDR3 nucleotides read TGTGCCAGTAGTCATAACAGGGTTCAGCCCCAGCATTTT. It translates to CASSHNRVQPQHF. V gene TRBV19 combines with J gene TRBJ1-5; a weak D match, TRBD1 (6 bases). The V gene lost 5 bases and the J gene lost 6 bases, with 11 bases spanning the gap. This CDR3 has 13 amino acids. CDR1 is LNHDA, CDR2 SQIVND, per germline (reference sequence).

The genes are TRBV19 and TRBJ1-5; 9 bases map to TRBD1. Trimming cost V 5 bases and J 7 bases; bases outside gene matches: 12. This CDR3 is 16 amino acids long. Germline CDR1 LNHDA, CDR2 SQIVND (reference sequence). CDR3 nucleotide sequence: TGTGCCAGTAGTCCACAGGGGGCGAGTGGAGGGCAGCCCCAGCATTTT. Its translation: CASSPQGASGGQPQHF. Filled out from reference TRBV19 and TRBJ1-5, the complete variable domain reads DGGITQSPKYLFRKEGQNVTLSCEQNLNHDAMYWYRQDPGQGLRLIYYSQIVNDFQKGDIAEGYSVSREKKESFPLTVTSAQKNPTAFYLCASSPQGASGGQPQHFGDGTRLSIL.

This clone was counted a single time. The J gene is TRBJ2-6, the V gene TRBV6-5; possible D gene TRBD2, 5 bases. The length of the CDR3 is 15 residues. Germline V gives CDR1 MNHEY, CDR2 SVGAGI. V was clipped by 6 bases and J by 0 bases, with 9 bases between them. The CDR3 DNA follows: TGTGCCAGCAGGGGAGCCCCCTCTGGGGCCAACGTCCTGACTTTC. Protein sequence: CASRGAPSGANVLTF.

The V and J genes are TRBV6-5 and TRBJ2-7; 8 bases map to TRBD1. The CDR3 runs 14 residues. Germline V gives CDR1 MNHEY, CDR2 SVGAGI. Germline trimming cut 0 bases from V and 2 bases from J; bases unmatched to any gene: 0. CDR3 residues: CASSYSRGPYEQYF. Written as DNA, the CDR3 is TGTGCCAGCAGTTACTCCAGGGGGCCCTACGAGCAGTACTTC.

Only a few counts were recorded for this clone. This CDR3 is CSVDRGQPNTEAFF. The DNA for the CDR3 is TGCAGCGTAGATCGTGGACAGCCAAACACTGAAGCTTTCTTT. J is TRBJ1-1 and V is TRBV29-1; a weak D match, TRBD1 (6 bases). This CDR3 is built from 14 residues. The germline V gene encodes CDR1 SQVTM and CDR2 ANQGSEA. Trimming left V 6 bases short and J 2 bases short, with 16 bases between.

This rearrangement joins TRBV5-5 to TRBJ2-1; maybe TRBD2 (6 bases). V lost 4 bases and J 4 bases, leaving 12 bases between the germline ends. CDR1 and CDR2 from the germline V gene are SGHKS and YYEKEE (reference sequence). The CDR3 sequence is 14 residues long. The CDR3 loop is CASSRGGTYNEQFF. In DNA form, the CDR3 reads TGTGCCAGCAGCCGGGGAGGTACTTACAATGAGCAGTTCTTC.